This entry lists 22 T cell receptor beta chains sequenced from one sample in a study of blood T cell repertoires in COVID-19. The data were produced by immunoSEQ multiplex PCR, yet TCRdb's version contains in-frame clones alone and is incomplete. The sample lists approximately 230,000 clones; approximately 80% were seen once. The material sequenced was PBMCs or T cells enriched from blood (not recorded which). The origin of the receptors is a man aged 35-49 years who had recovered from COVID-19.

CDR3 residues: CASSGQGAVQPQHF. The CDR3 nucleotides read TGTGCCAGCAGTGGACAGGGGGCCGTTCAGCCCCAGCATTTT. The chain is built from TRBV28 and TRBJ1-5, with 11 bases lining up with TRBD1. V was clipped by 5 bases and J by 6 bases; unmatched bases: 3. CDR1 and CDR2 from the germline V gene are MDHEN and SYDVKM. The CDR3 spans 14 residues. The complete variable domain, with remaining parts taken from reference TRBV28 and TRBJ1-5, reads DVKVTQSSRYLVKRTGEKVFLECVQDMDHENMFWYRQDPGLGLRLIYFSYDVKMKEKGDIPEGYSVSREKKERFSLILESASTNQTSMYLCASSGQGAVQPQHFGDGTRLSIL.

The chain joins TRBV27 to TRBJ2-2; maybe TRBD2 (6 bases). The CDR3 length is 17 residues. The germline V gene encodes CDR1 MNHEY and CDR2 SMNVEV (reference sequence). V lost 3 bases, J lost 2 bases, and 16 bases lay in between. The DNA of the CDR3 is TGTGCCAGCAGTTTCCCCGCGGGGCCAGCTAACACCGGGGAGCTGTTTTTT. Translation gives CASSFPAGPANTGELFF.

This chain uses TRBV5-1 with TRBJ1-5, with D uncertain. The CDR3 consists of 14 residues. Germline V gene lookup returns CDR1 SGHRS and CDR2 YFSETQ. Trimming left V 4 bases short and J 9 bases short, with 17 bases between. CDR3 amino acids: CASSPDTGKGPQHF. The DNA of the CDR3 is TGCGCCAGCAGCCCAGACACCGGGAAGGGGCCCCAGCATTTT.

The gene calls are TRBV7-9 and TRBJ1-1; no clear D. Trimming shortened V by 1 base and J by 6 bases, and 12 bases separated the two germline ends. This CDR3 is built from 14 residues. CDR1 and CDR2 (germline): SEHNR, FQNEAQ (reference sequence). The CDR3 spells CASSLGGGPAEAFF. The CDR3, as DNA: TGTGCCAGCAGCTTAGGGGGAGGGCCAGCTGAAGCTTTCTTT.

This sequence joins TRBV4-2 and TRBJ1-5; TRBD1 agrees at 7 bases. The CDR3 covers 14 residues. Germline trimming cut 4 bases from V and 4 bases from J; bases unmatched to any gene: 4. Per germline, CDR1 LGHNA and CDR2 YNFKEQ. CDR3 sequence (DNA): TGTGCCAGCAGCCCAGGGGGTATGAATCAGCCCCAGCATTTT. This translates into CASSPGGMNQPQHF.

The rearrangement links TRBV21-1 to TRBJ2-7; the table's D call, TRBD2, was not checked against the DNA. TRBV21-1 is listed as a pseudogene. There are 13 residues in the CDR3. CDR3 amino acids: CASSPLEGNEQYF. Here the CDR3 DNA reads TGTGCCAGCAGCCCCCTCGAGGGAAACGAGCAGTACTTC.

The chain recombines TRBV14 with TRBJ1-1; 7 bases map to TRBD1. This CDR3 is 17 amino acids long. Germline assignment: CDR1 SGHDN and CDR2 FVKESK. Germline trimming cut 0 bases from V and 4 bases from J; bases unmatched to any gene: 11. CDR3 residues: CASSQEGTVDSFTEAFF. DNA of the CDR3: TGTGCCAGCAGCCAAGAGGGGACAGTAGATAGTTTCACTGAAGCTTTCTTT.

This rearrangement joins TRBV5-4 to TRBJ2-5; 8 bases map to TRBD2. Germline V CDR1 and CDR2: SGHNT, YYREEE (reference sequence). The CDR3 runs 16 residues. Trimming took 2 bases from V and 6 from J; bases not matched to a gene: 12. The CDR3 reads CASSFQKAGVGKTQYF. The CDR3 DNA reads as TGTGCCAGCAGCTTCCAAAAAGCGGGAGTTGGGAAGACCCAGTACTTC.

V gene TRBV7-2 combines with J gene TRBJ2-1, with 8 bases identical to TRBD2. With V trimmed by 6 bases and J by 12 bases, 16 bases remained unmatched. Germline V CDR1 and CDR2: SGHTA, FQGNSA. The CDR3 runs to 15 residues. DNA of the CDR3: TGTGCCAGCAGTCCCGGGAGGGGCAGGGAAGGAAGGCAGTTCTTC. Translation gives CASSPGRGREGRQFF.

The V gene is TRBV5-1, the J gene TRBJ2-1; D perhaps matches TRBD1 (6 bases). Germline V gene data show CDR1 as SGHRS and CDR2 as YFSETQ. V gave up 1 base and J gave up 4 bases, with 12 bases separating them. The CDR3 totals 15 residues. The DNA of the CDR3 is TGCGCCAGCAGCTTGACCGGACAGCAGTACAATGAGCAGTTCTTC. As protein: CASSLTGQQYNEQFF.

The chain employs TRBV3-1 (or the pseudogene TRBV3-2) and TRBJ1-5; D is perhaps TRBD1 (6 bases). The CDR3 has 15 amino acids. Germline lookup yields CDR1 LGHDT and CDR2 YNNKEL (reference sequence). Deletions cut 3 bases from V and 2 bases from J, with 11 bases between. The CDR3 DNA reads TGTGCCAGCAGCCATTCCAGGGGAGGCAATCAGCCCCAGCATTTT. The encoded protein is CASSHSRGGNQPQHF.

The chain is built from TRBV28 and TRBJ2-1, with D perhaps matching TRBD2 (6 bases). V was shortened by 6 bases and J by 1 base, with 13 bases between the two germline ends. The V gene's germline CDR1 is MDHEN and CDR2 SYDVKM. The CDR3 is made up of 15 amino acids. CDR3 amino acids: CASRAWGVSYNEQFF. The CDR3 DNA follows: TGTGCCAGCAGGGCCTGGGGGGTTTCCTACAATGAGCAGTTCTTC.

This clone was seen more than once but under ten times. The CDR3 protein is CASSPGQEHSNQPQHF. The CDR3 DNA sequence: TGTGCCAGCTCACCCGGACAGGAACACTCCAATCAGCCCCAGCATTTT. The J gene is TRBJ1-5, the V gene TRBV18; 7 nucleotides match TRBD1. Per the germline V gene, CDR1 is KGHSH and CDR2 is LQKENI. V gave up 3 bases and J gave up 3 bases; unmatched junction bases: 8. The CDR3 is 16 amino acids.

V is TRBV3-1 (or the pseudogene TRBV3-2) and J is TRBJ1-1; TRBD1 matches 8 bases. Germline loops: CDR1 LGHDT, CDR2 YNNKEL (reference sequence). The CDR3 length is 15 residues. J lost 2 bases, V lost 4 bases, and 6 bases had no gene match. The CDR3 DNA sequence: TGTGCCAGCAGCCTTCCCGGACAGGGCAACACTGAAGCTTTCTTT. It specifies CASSLPGQGNTEAFF.

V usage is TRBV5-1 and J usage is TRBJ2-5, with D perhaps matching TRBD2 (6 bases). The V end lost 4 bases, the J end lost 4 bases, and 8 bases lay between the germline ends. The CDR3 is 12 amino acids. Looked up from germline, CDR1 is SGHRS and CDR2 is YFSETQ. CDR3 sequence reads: CASSQEGETQYF. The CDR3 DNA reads TGCGCCAGCAGCCAGGAGGGAGAGACCCAGTACTTC.

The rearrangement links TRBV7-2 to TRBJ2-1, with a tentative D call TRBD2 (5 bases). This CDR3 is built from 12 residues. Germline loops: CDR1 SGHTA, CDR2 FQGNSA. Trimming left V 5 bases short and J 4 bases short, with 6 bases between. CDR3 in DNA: TGTGCCAGCAGCCCGGGGTACAATGAGCAGTTCTTC. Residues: CASSPGYNEQFF.

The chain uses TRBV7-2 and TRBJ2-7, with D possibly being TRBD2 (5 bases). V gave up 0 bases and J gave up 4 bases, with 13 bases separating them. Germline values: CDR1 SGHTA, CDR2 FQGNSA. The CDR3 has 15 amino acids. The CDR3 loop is CASSLAPVREYEQYF. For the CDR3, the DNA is TGTGCCAGCAGCTTAGCCCCTGTGAGGGAATACGAGCAGTACTTC.

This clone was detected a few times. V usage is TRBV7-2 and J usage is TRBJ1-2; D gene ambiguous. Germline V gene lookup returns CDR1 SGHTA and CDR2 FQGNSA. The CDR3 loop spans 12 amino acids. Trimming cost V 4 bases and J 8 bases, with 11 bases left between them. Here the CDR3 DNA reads TGTGCCAGCAGCTCAGAGGGTTACGGCTACACCTTC. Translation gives CASSSEGYGYTF. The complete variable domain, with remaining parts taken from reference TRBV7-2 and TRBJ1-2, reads GAGVSQSPSNKVTEKGKDVELRCDPISGHTALYWYRQSLGQGLEFLIYFQGNSAPDKSGLPSDRFSAERTGGSVSTLTIQRTQQEDSAVYLCASSSEGYGYTFGSGTRLTVV.

In nucleotides, the CDR3 is TGTGCCTGGGTAGGGGAGGGGGTCGGCTACACCTTC. It codes for CAWVGEGVGYTF. The chain couples TRBV30 to TRBJ1-2, with D perhaps matching TRBD1 (6 bases). The germline gives CDR1 GTSNPN, CDR2 SVGIG (reference sequence). The V end lost 5 bases, the J end lost 8 bases, and 15 bases lay between the germline ends. The CDR3 totals 12 residues.

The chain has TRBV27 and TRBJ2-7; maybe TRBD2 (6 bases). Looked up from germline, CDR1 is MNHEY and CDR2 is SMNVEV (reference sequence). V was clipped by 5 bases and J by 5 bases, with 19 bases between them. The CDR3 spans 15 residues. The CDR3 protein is CASSPLGGEGHEQYF. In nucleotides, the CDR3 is TGTGCCAGCAGTCCCCTCGGGGGTGAAGGGCACGAGCAGTACTTC.

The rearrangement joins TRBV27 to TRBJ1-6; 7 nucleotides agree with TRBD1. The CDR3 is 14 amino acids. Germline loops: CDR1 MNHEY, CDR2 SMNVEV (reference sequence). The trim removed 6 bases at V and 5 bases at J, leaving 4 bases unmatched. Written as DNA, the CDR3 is TGTGCCAGCAGCCTAACAGGGGATAATTCACCCCTCCACTTT. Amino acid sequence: CASSLTGDNSPLHF.

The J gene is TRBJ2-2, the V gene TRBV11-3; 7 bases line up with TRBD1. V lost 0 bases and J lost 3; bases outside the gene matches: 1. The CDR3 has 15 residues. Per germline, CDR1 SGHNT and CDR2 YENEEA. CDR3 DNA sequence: TGTGCCAGCAGCTTAGAGGGGACAGACACCGGGGAGCTGTTTTTT. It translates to CASSLEGTDTGELFF. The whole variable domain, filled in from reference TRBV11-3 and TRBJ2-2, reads EAGVVQSPRYKIIEKKQPVAFWCNPISGHNTLYWYLQNLGQGPELLIRYENEEAVDDSQLPKDRFSAERLKGVDSTLKIQPAELGDSAVYLCASSLEGTDTGELFFGEGSRLTVL.